The next 13 T cell receptor beta chains were all read from a single sample in a study of blood T cell repertoires in COVID-19. The method was immunoSEQ multiplex PCR; TCRdb's version includes in-frame clones alone and lacks a portion of them. The table lists more than 150,000 clones, 80% of them singletons, with approximately 14% in the top ten. Sequencing was done on a sample of PBMCs or T cells enriched from blood (not recorded which). The receptors shown here come from a man in his sixties who had been exposed to COVID-19.

The CDR3 spells CAIRSMGGEGNEQFF. For the CDR3, the DNA is TGTGCCATCAGGTCTATGGGGGGAGAGGGGAATGAGCAGTTCTTC. The V call is TRBV10-3, the J call TRBJ2-1, with a possible D match to TRBD2 (6 bases). Per the germline V gene, CDR1 is ENHRY and CDR2 is SYGVKD. The germline V and J ends were trimmed by 6 bases and 7 bases, with 19 bases remaining between them. This CDR3 is built from 15 residues.

The chain joins TRBV30 to TRBJ1-1; unclear D gene. Germline V CDR1 and CDR2: GTSNPN, SVGIG (reference sequence). The CDR3 length is 12 residues. V lost 4 bases, J lost 2 bases, and 8 bases lay in between. In DNA form, the CDR3 reads TGTGCCTGGAATCCAGGAAACACTGAAGCTTTCTTT. Translated, it gives CAWNPGNTEAFF.

Only one count was recorded for this clone. The chain joins TRBV6-5 to TRBJ1-4; 7 bases align to TRBD1. Germline values: CDR1 MNHEY, CDR2 SVGAGI. The CDR3 totals 14 residues. The ends lost 6 bases at V and 8 bases at J; junction bases unmatched: 9. CDR3 nucleotides: TGTGCCAGCAGCCACAGAGGGGGCGACGAAAAACTGTTTTTT. Encoded protein: CASSHRGGDEKLFF.

This sequence joins TRBV6-5 and TRBJ2-7; tentatively, D is TRBD1 (5 bases). The CDR3 length is 14 residues. Germline V lookup: CDR1 MNHEY, CDR2 SVGAGI. Between the trimmed V and J ends, which lost 6 bases and 6 bases, there was a span of 18 bases. The CDR3 DNA is TGTGCCAGCAGGGACGGGCAGGGCCCGTCCGAGCAGTACTTC. As protein: CASRDGQGPSEQYF.

The genes are TRBV5-1 and TRBJ1-1; D unresolved. Trimming took 5 bases from V and 7 from J, leaving 18 bases between them. CDR1 is SGHRS and CDR2 is YFSETQ in the germline V gene. The CDR3 covers 14 residues. The DNA for the CDR3 is TGCGCCAGCAGGGACGTCCGGGGTGTTGTTGAAGCTTTCTTT. Amino acid sequence: CASRDVRGVVEAFF. Full variable domain (remainder filled in from reference TRBV5-1 and TRBJ1-1): KAGVTQTPRYLIKTRGQQVTLSCSPISGHRSVSWYQQTPGQGLQFLFEYFSETQRNKGNFPGRFSGRQFSNSRSEMNVSTLELGDSALYLCASRDVRGVVEAFFGQGTRLTVV.

The gene calls are TRBV6-1 and TRBJ2-7; D is uncertain. This CDR3 has 12 amino acids. V lost 0 bases, J lost 8 bases, and 8 bases lay in between. Germline assignment: CDR1 MNHNS and CDR2 SASEGT. The DNA for the CDR3 is TGTGCCAGCAGTGAAGCGCGAGTGCAGCAGTACTTC. This codes for CASSEARVQQYF.

This clone was seen only once. This sequence joins TRBV7-2 and TRBJ2-3, with D possibly being TRBD2 (5 bases). V lost 6 bases to trimming and J lost 1 base, with 11 bases between them. CDR1 is SGHTA and CDR2 is FQGNSA in the germline V gene. The CDR3 is made up of 14 amino acids. In DNA, the CDR3 is TGTGCCAGCAGTCCCTCCGGGGGCACAGATACGCAGTATTTT. It specifies CASSPSGGTDTQYF. The full variable domain, its missing parts supplied by reference TRBV7-2 and TRBJ2-3, is GAGVSQSPSNKVTEKGKDVELRCDPISGHTALYWYRQSLGQGLEFLIYFQGNSAPDKSGLPSDRFSAERTGGSVSTLTIQRTQQEDSAVYLCASSPSGGTDTQYFGPGTRLTVL.

This sequence joins TRBV6-5 and TRBJ2-1, with TRBD2 matching 8 bases. The V gene end was trimmed by 10 bases and the J gene end by 6 bases; junction bases not matched to a gene: 11. Germline assignment: CDR1 MNHEY and CDR2 SVGAGI. The CDR3 runs to 14 residues. CDR3 DNA sequence: TGTGCCATCGCGGGAGGACCCCGTCTCAATGAGCAGTTCTTC. Protein: CAIAGGPRLNEQFF.

The chain joins TRBV30 to TRBJ1-6; the match to TRBD1 covers 7 bases. The CDR3 totals 15 residues. The junction had 8 bases not matched to a gene; V was cut back by 3 bases and J by 6 bases. In germline, CDR1 is GTSNPN, CDR2 SVGIG (reference sequence). The DNA for the CDR3 is TGTGCCTGGAGACGCACCGGGACAGTTAATTCACCCCTCCACTTT. It is translated as CAWRRTGTVNSPLHF.

The genes are TRBV19 and TRBJ1-3; D gene unclear. With 6 bases removed from V and 0 bases from J, the gap between germline ends came to 9 bases. This CDR3 contains 14 residues. Germline values: CDR1 LNHDA, CDR2 SQIVND (reference sequence). The CDR3 reads CASSLTGSGNTIYF. The CDR3 DNA sequence: TGTGCCAGTAGCTTGACGGGCTCTGGAAACACCATATATTTT.

J is TRBJ2-1 and V is TRBV5-1, with D perhaps TRBD1 (5 bases). Germline CDR1 and CDR2: SGHRS and YFSETQ. Trimming cost V 4 bases and J 2 bases, with 13 bases left between them. The CDR3 sequence is 15 residues long. The CDR3 DNA reads as TGCGCCAGCAGCACAGGACGAAATACCTACAATGAGCAGTTCTTC. Protein product: CASSTGRNTYNEQFF. The full variable domain, in which reference TRBV5-1 and TRBJ2-1 provide the parts outside the CDR3, is KAGVTQTPRYLIKTRGQQVTLSCSPISGHRSVSWYQQTPGQGLQFLFEYFSETQRNKGNFPGRFSGRQFSNSRSEMNVSTLELGDSALYLCASSTGRNTYNEQFFGPGTRLTVL.

The rearrangement uses TRBV10-3 and TRBJ1-4; no clear D. Trimming removed 0 bases at V and 7 bases at J, with 6 bases between. CDR1 is ENHRY, CDR2 SYGVKD, per germline. The CDR3 loop spans 13 amino acids. The DNA for the CDR3 is TGTGCCATCAGTGAGTCGGCGGGTGAAAAACTGTTTTTT. It is translated as CAISESAGEKLFF.

This chain uses TRBV19 with TRBJ2-7, with 8 bases identical to TRBD2. In germline, CDR1 is LNHDA, CDR2 SQIVND (reference sequence). There are 15 residues in the CDR3. V was clipped by 6 bases and J by 2 bases; unmatched bases: 9. CDR3: CASSLTAGVTYEQYF. The CDR3 bases are TGTGCCAGTAGCCTCACAGCGGGAGTGACCTACGAGCAGTACTTC.